The rows below give T cell receptor beta chains drawn from one sample of a study of blood T cell repertoires in COVID-19. Measured with immunoSEQ multiplex PCR; TCRdb has only the in-frame clones, and not every one. The sample holds around 82,000 clones, approximately 85% seen once. Sequenced input: peripheral blood. These receptor sequences come from a man in his fifties or sixties with COVID-19, enrolled during active disease. Each CDR3 is given with its conserved first and last residue.

v_gene | CDR3aa
TRBV4-1 | CASSQGINRGRTEAFF
TRBV4-2 | CASSHWLAGGETQYF
TRBV19 | CASSTGTSYNEQFF
TRBV5-1 | CASSLSGVENSPLHF
TRBV6-5 | CASSTGGAGNYGYTF
TRBV5-4 | CASSMFSPGLEGEKLFF
TRBV18 | CASSRDSSYGYTF
TRBV11-2 | CASSLVTSAGGAEQFF
TRBV7-9 | CASSLGTNRGSNTEAFF
TRBV29-1 | CSVDQTDTQYF
TRBV6-6 | CASSNSPGETQYF
TRBV15 | CATSREGGRGRPYNEQFF
TRBV15 | CATSRTPGSNQPQHF
TRBV6-6 | CASSTSGRTGELFF
TRBV27 | CASSRGRASYEQYF
TRBV28 | CASRTSTDTQYF
TRBV4-1 | CASSPRTASGSYNEQFF
TRBV7-9 | CATSLAGRSTEAFF
TRBV4-3 | CASSQANSLEQYF
TRBV6-6 | CASRPIWAPNTEAFF
TRBV30 | CAKGAGTGGAGEQFF
TRBV9 | CASSGGTSGETQYF
TRBV7-3 | CASSLSRDYNEQFF
TRBV25-1 | CASSPFSTFNPLQPQHF
TRBV5-1 | CASSLRTSGSGTGELFF
TRBV12-1 | CASSFAEDGNSPLHF
TRBV11-3 | CASSFEDQETQYF
TRBV5-1 | CASSLGQHNEQFF
TRBV9 | CASSVGVTNEKLFF
TRBV3-1/TRBV3-2 | CASSQDTAFGAFF
TRBV27 | CASSFRESDYGYTF
TRBV6-2/TRBV6-3 | CASTPQGKNIQYF
TRBV7-9 | CASSPSGLSYEQYF
TRBV24-1 | CATSDPAGGPYNEQFF
TRBV3-1/TRBV3-2 | CASSPTGSYGYTF
TRBV27 | CASSLYLGGSPLHF
TRBV2 | CASSGQGDSPLHF
TRBV5-1 | CASSTQGYYTEAFF
TRBV6-5 | CASSSRIRAPEAFF
TRBV29-1 | CSVGGGGDQPQHF
TRBV7-8 | CASSSLVWTGGIFSDEQYF
TRBV6-1 | CASSEMQVNSPLHF
TRBV19 | CASSDRQFFQPQHF
TRBV18 | CASSLTGGNQPQHF
TRBV5-1 | CASSLESSGNTIYF
TRBV7-8 | CASSVSGGARQPQHF
TRBV18 | CASSPRLGGQETQYF
TRBV5-4 | CASSLRGQGGTEAFF